This TCR beta chain was recorded in a study of blood T cell repertoires in COVID-19 (dated by TCRdb to about 2020). Regarding the complete study: Samples from collaborators originated in the United States, Italy and Spain and spanned both the acute and convalescent phases of COVID-19. Samples were obtained from the ongoing ImmuneRACE study (first 160 participants) and from roughly 1,300 subjects provided by 6 global collaborators. HLA class I and class II types, where available, came from metadata supplied by the sample provider rather than from assay-based typing. The prospective study material was composed of cDNA or gDNA derived from T cells, B-cell-depleted T cells, or PBMCs. A de-identified subject ID, COVID-19 status, age in years and sex were almost always included in the sample metadata. The repertoires were released in a freely available public database intended as a resource for research on the immune response to SARS-CoV-2. Deeply sampled blood TCRbeta repertoires from subjects exposed to, actively infected with, or recovered from COVID-19 were included in the dataset. Study-wide conclusions, independent of this receptor: The amount of clinical and demographic metadata varied by source and participant and was provided uncurated.

TCRbeta CDR3 regions were amplified from genomic DNA using the immunoSEQ Assay, a bias-controlled multiplex PCR. Concerning the study's data processing: The number of nucleated cells in each sample was estimated by amplification of reference gene primers within the assay. To quantify the absolute abundance of each unique TCRbeta CDR3 rearrangement, sequence reads were collapsed and filtered. For each sample, productive Simpson clonality was calculated as the square root of Simpson's diversity index over productive rearrangements. As stored in TCRdb, this immuneACCESS dataset retains in-frame rearrangements with V and J assigned. A fraction of the clones does not appear; measured against another copy, unresolved V genes explain less than half of the discrepancy, and the remainder lacks a known reason. The V and J calls and clone size are taken from that table; D and trimming were inferred from the DNA. In all, the sample holds about 190,000 clones, and roughly 80% of those were seen once. The ten largest clones add up to about 13% of the sample.

Details on this clone: Its recognized antigen is unknown. Base quality data are lacking; no much larger clone is found one base away.

A second Seattle source provided samples from volunteer blood donors who had recovered from COVID-19. Each collaborating institution followed its own protocols to collect whole blood in K2EDTA tubes. For TCRbeta analysis, collaborator samples were shipped as frozen whole blood, as isolated PBMCs, or as DNA extracted from either sample type. From the cysteine through the phenylalanine, the CDR3 covers 14 amino acids. The kept DNA is CDR3 alone, 42 bases in frame from the first base. Here V drops 6 bases and J drops 9 bases, and the junction holds 8 bases not matched to any gene. Via the germline V gene (reference sequence), CDR1 is LNHNV and CDR2 YYDKDF.

The receptor was isolated from a man aged 45-65 years who had recovered from COVID-19. The chain employs TRBV15 and TRBJ2-1, and TRBD2 matches 10 of the central bases. Sequencing was performed on peripheral blood. CDR3 reads: CATRWASGSGEQFF. Here is the DNA: TGTGCCACCAGATGGGCTAGCGGGAGTGGTGAGCAGTTCTTC.